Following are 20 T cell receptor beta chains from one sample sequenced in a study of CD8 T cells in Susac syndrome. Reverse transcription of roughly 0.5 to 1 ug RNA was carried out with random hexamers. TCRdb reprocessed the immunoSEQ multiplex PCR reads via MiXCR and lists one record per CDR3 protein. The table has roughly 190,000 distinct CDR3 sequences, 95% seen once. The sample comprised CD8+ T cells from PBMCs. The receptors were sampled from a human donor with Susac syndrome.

The CDR3 DNA sequence: TGTGCCAGCAGCTTAGGAATGAGGGAGCAGTACTTC. Its protein product is CASSLGMREQYF. The chain has TRBV7-8 and TRBJ2-7; the D is unclear. V lost 1 base, J lost 7 bases, and 8 bases lay in between. Per germline, CDR1 SGHVS and CDR2 FQNEAQ. This CDR3 has 12 amino acids.

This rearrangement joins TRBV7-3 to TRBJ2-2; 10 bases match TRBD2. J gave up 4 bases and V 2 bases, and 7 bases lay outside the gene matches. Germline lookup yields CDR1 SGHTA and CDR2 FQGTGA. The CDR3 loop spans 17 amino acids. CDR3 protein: CASSLPSGRAPTGELFF. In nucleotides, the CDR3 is TGTGCCAGCAGCTTACCCAGCGGGAGGGCCCCCACCGGGGAGCTGTTTTTT.

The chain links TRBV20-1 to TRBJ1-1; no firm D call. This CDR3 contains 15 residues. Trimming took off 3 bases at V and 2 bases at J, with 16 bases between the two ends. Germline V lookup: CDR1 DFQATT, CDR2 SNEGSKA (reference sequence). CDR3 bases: TGCAGTGCTAGCCTCGCGGGAGCCGTCAACACTGAAGCTTTCTTT. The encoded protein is CSASLAGAVNTEAFF.

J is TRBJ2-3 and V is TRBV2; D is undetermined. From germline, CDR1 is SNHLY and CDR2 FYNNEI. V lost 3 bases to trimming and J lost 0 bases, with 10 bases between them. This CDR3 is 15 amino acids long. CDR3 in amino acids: CASSELSRSTDTQYF. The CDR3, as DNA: TGTGCCAGCAGTGAGCTCTCGCGGAGCACAGATACGCAGTATTTT.

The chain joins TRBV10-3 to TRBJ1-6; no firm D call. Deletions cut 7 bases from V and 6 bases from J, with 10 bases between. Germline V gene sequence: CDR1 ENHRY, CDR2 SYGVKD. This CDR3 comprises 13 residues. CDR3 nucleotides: TGTGCCATCACCCCCGGGATTAATTCACCCCTCCACTTT. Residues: CAITPGINSPLHF.

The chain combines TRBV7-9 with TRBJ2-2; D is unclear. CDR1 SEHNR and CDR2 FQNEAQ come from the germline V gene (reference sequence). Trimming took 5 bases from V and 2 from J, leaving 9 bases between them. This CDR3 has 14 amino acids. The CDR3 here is CASSTDTNTGELFF. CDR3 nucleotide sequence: TGTGCCAGCAGCACCGACACTAACACCGGGGAGCTGTTTTTT.

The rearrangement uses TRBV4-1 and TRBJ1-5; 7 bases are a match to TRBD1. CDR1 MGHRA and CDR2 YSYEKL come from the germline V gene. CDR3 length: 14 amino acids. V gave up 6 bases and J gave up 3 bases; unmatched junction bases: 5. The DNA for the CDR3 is TGCGCCAGCAGTAAGGGACAGTTCAATCAGCCCCAGCATTTT. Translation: CASSKGQFNQPQHF.

The CDR3 loop is CASNGDSYEQYF. Here the CDR3 DNA reads TGTGCCAGCAACGGAGACTCCTACGAGCAGTACTTC. The chain joins TRBV12-3 or TRBV12-4 to TRBJ2-7; D call uncertain. The CDR3 sequence is 12 residues long. The germline V and J ends were trimmed by 7 bases and 0 bases, with 7 bases remaining between them.

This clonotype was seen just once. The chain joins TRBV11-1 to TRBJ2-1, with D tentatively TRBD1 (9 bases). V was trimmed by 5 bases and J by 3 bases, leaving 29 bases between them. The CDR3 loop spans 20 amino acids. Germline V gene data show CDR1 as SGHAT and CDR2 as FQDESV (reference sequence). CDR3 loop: CASSTGQGSTGGPHYNEQFF. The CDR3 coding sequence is TGTGCCAGCAGCACCGGACAGGGGTCAACGGGGGGGCCTCACTACAATGAGCAGTTCTTC.

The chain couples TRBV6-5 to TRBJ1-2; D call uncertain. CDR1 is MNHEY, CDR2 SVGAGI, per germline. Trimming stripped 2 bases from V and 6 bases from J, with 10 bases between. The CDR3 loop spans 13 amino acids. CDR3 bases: TGTGCCAGCAGTTACGGCCGTTCGCATGGCTACACCTTC. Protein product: CASSYGRSHGYTF.

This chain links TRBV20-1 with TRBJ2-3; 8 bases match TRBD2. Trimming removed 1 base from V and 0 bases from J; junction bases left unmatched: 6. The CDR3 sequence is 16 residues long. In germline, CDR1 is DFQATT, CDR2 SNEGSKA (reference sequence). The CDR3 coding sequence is TGCAGTGCTAGAGGAACGACTAGCGAGAGCACAGATACGCAGTATTTT. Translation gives CSARGTTSESTDTQYF.

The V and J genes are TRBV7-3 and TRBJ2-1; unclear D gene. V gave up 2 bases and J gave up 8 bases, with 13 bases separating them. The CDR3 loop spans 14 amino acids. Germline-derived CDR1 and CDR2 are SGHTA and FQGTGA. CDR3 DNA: TGTGCCAGCAGCTTAGTCGGAAGCTCCCATGAGCAGTTCTTC. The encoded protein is CASSLVGSSHEQFF. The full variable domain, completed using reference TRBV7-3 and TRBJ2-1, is GAGVSQTPSNKVTEKGKYVELRCDPISGHTALYWYRQSLGQGPEFLIYFQGTGAADDSGLPNDRFFAVRPEGSVSTLKIQRTERGDSAVYLCASSLVGSSHEQFFGPGTRLTVL.

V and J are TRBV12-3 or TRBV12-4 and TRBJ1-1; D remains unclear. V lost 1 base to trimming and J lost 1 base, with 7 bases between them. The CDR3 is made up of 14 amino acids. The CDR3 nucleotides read TGTGCCAGCAGTTTAGTCGGCGGGAACACTGAAGCTTTCTTT. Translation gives CASSLVGGNTEAFF.

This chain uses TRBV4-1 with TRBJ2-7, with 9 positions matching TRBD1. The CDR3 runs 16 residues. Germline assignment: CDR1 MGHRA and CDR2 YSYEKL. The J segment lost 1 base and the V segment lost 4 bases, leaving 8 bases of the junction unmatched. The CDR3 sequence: CASSLTPGQGSYEQYF. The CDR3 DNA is TGCGCCAGCAGCCTCACCCCGGGACAGGGATCCTACGAGCAGTACTTC.

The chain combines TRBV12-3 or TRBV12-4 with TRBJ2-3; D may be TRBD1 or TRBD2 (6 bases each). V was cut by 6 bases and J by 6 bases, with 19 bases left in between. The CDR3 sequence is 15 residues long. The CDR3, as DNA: TGTGCCAGCAGGATGACAGGAGGGGAACTTGATACGCAGTATTTT. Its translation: CASRMTGGELDTQYF.

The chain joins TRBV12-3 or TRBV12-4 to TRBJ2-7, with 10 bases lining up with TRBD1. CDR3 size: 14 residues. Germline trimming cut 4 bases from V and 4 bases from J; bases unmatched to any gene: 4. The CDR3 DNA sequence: TGTGCCAGCAGTTCTCGACAGGGGGCTTACGAGCAGTACTTC. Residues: CASSSRQGAYEQYF.

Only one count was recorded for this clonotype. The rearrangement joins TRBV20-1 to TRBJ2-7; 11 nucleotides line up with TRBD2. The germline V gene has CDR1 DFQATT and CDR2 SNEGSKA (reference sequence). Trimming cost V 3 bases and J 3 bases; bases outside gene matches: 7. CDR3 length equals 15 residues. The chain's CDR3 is CSARGNSGGDYEQYF. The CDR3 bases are TGCAGTGCTAGGGGAAATAGCGGGGGGGACTACGAGCAGTACTTC.

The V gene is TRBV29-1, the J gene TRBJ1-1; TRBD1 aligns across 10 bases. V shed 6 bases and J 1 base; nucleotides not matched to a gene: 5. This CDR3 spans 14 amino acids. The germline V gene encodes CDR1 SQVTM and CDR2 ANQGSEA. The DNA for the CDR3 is TGCAGCGTGGGACAGGGGCCGGAGAACACTGAAGCTTTCTTT. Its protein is CSVGQGPENTEAFF.

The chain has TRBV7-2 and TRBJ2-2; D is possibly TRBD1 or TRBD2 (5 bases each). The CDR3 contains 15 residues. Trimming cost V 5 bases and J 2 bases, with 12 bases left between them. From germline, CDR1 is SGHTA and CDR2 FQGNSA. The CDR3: CASSPGLLNTGELFF. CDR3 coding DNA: TGTGCCAGCAGCCCGGGGCTACTAAACACCGGGGAGCTGTTTTTT.

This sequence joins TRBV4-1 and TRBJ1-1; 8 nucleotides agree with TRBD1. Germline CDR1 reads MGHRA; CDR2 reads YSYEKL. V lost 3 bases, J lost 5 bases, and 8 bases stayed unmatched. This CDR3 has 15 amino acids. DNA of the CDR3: TGCGCCAGCAGCCACCTTCAACAGGGGGGAACTGAAGCTTTCTTT. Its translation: CASSHLQQGGTEAFF.